Following are 18 T cell receptor beta chains from one sample sequenced in a study of shared clonotypes between healthy human individuals. Repertoires were generated with immunoSEQ multiplex PCR, while TCRdb's copy carries only in-frame clones and drops some. In the table there are approximately 650,000 clones, roughly 96% of which are singletons. The naive CD8 subset, CD45RO-negative cells positively selected for CCR7, excluded terminally differentiated effector memory CD45RA+ cells. Sample: naive CD8+ T cells sorted from blood. These receptors were collected from a woman in her thirties in good health.

CDR3 in amino acids: CASSLGRSGRAGEQFF. The DNA for the CDR3 is TGTGCCAGCAGTTTGGGTCGTAGCGGGAGGGCCGGTGAGCAGTTCTTC. The chain employs TRBV28 and TRBJ2-1; 11 nucleotides agree with TRBD2. This CDR3 region has 16 residues. V shed 3 bases, J shed 9 bases, and the junction held 10 bases outside the gene matches. CDR1 is MDHEN and CDR2 is SYDVKM in the germline V gene.

The chain is built from TRBV5-8 and TRBJ2-3; TRBD2 is a possible D gene (6 bases). Germline V gene sequence: CDR1 SGHTS, CDR2 YDEGEE. The V gene lost 1 base and the J gene lost 4 bases, with 10 bases spanning the gap. The length of the CDR3 is 14 residues. CDR3 bases: TGTGCCAGCAGCTTGTGGGAGGAAGCAGATACGCAGTATTTT. This gives the protein CASSLWEEADTQYF. Full variable domain (remainder filled in from reference TRBV5-8 and TRBJ2-3): EAGVTQSPTHLIKTRGQQATLRCSPISGHTSVYWYQQALGLGLQFLLWYDEGEERNRGNFPPRFSGRQFPNYSSELNVNALELEDSALYLCASSLWEEADTQYFGPGTRLTVL.

The chain links TRBV30 to TRBJ2-3, with D uncertain. V shed 1 base and J shed 2 bases, with 10 bases lying between them. Per germline, CDR1 GTSNPN and CDR2 SVGIG (reference sequence). The CDR3 has 14 residues. This chain's CDR3 is CAWSGVRSTDTQYF. The CDR3 DNA reads as TGTGCCTGGAGTGGAGTGCGTTCCACAGATACGCAGTATTTT.

The V and J genes are TRBV14 and TRBJ1-1; D gene ambiguous. Germline-derived CDR1 and CDR2 are SGHDN and FVKESK. Trimming left V 2 bases short and J 7 bases short, with 11 bases between. The CDR3 extends over 13 amino acids. This CDR3 is CASSQPPGVEAFF. The CDR3 DNA is TGTGCCAGCAGCCAACCCCCTGGAGTTGAAGCTTTCTTT.

The genes are TRBV19 and TRBJ1-5, with D maybe TRBD1 (5 bases). Germline assignment: CDR1 LNHDA and CDR2 SQIVND (reference sequence). The CDR3 has 17 amino acids. Trimming pared 11 bases from V and 1 base from J, leaving 24 bases between. The CDR3 nucleotides are TGTGCCGCCGCCACCCGGAAAGGGGCACCCAGCAATCAGCCCCAGCATTTT. Translated: CAAATRKGAPSNQPQHF.

CDR3 region: CASSDRGRDTEAFF. In DNA form, the CDR3 reads TGTGCCAGCAGTGACAGGGGTCGTGACACTGAAGCTTTCTTT. The chain combines TRBV2 with TRBJ1-1; TRBD1 is a possible D gene (6 bases). V dropped 3 bases and J dropped 3 bases, with 11 bases sitting between them. Germline V gives CDR1 SNHLY, CDR2 FYNNEI. The CDR3 has 14 amino acids.

The V gene is TRBV4-2, the J gene TRBJ2-2; 7 nucleotides align to TRBD2. CDR3 length: 16 amino acids. V lost 0 bases and J lost 3; bases outside the gene matches: 4. Germline CDR1 and CDR2: LGHNA and YNFKEQ. Written as DNA, the CDR3 is TGTGCCAGCAGCCAAGACGGCGGGAGATACACCGGGGAGCTGTTTTTT. It yields the protein CASSQDGGRYTGELFF.

The CDR3 spells CASSLTYEQFF. The CDR3 DNA reads as TGTGCCAGCAGCTTAACCTATGAGCAGTTCTTC. The J gene is TRBJ2-1, the V gene TRBV7-9; D remains unclear. CDR1 is SEHNR and CDR2 is FQNEAQ in the germline V gene (reference sequence). The CDR3 sequence is 11 residues long. Trimming stripped 2 bases from V and 8 bases from J, with 4 bases between.

This clone appeared a single time. The chain links TRBV9 to TRBJ2-5, with TRBD2 matching 9 bases. V lost 3 bases and J lost 3; bases outside the gene matches: 6. Germline CDR1 SGDLS, CDR2 YYNGEE. The CDR3 has 15 residues. The CDR3 spells CASSEGLAEKETQYF. The CDR3 DNA reads TGTGCCAGCAGCGAGGGACTAGCCGAAAAAGAGACCCAGTACTTC. Full variable domain (rest looked up from reference TRBV9 and TRBJ2-5): DSGVTQTPKHLITATGQRVTLRCSPRSGDLSVYWYQQSLDQGLQFLIQYYNGEERAKGNILERFSAQQFPDLHSELNLSSLELGDSALYFCASSEGLAEKETQYFGPGTRLLVL.

The chain couples TRBV10-3 to TRBJ1-1; weak D call: TRBD1 (6 bases). CDR1 and CDR2 from the germline V gene are ENHRY and SYGVKD. This CDR3 contains 17 residues. The ends were cut back, 4 bases at V and 1 base at J, with 19 bases in the middle. DNA for the CDR3: TGTGCCATCAGTGTGGGGGACCACGAGACAGGGAACACTGAAGCTTTCTTT. Protein: CAISVGDHETGNTEAFF.

The V gene is TRBV27, the J gene TRBJ1-2, with TRBD1 matching over 8 bases. Germline-derived CDR1 and CDR2 are MNHEY and SMNVEV (reference sequence). The CDR3 spans 16 residues. The junction had 15 bases not matched to a gene; V was cut back by 4 bases and J by 8 bases. Written as DNA, the CDR3 is TGTGCCAGCAGTTCCAATCCCTTGGACAGGGTCTACGGCTACACCTTC. Its translation: CASSSNPLDRVYGYTF.

The chain joins TRBV7-8 to TRBJ2-2; D gene uncertain. V was trimmed by 2 bases and J by 6 bases, leaving 7 bases between them. The CDR3 consists of 13 residues. Germline CDR1 is SGHVS and CDR2 is FQNEAQ. Written as DNA, the CDR3 is TGTGCCAGCAGCTTATATTCGGCCGGGGAGCTGTTTTTT. Amino acid sequence: CASSLYSAGELFF.

In its sample, this clone was seen once. The chain employs TRBV2 and TRBJ2-1, with TRBD2 as a possible D gene (6 bases). CDR3 length equals 14 residues. The V gene's germline CDR1 is SNHLY and CDR2 FYNNEI. Trimming shortened V by 8 bases and J by 3 bases, and 14 bases separated the two germline ends. The CDR3 loop is CASRDLQNYNEQFF. In DNA, the CDR3 is TGTGCCAGCCGGGACTTGCAAAACTACAATGAGCAGTTCTTC.

This clone occurred once. The chain is built from TRBV30 and TRBJ1-6; D unresolved. The CDR3 spans 14 residues. V was shortened by 0 bases and J by 10 bases, with 13 bases between the two germline ends. Germline CDR1 and CDR2: GTSNPN and SVGIG (reference sequence). The DNA of the CDR3 is TGTGCCTGGAGTGTTGGAGGCGTCGGATCACCCCTCCACTTT. Residues: CAWSVGGVGSPLHF. Drawing the rest from reference TRBV30 and TRBJ1-6, the complete variable domain is SQTIHQWPATLVQPVGSPLSLECTVEGTSNPNLYWYRQAAGRGLQLLFYSVGIGQISSEVPQNLSASRPQDRQFILSSKKLLLSDSGFYLCAWSVGGVGSPLHFGNGTRLTVT.

This chain joins TRBV2 and TRBJ2-3; D is possibly TRBD1 (6 bases). The CDR3 is 13 residues long. Per the germline V gene, CDR1 is SNHLY and CDR2 is FYNNEI. V lost 5 bases to trimming and J lost 1 base, with 7 bases between them. The CDR3: CASSRTGTDTQYF. CDR3 coding DNA: TGTGCCAGCAGTCGGACAGGCACAGATACGCAGTATTTT. Full variable domain (outside the CDR3, taken from reference TRBV2 and TRBJ2-3): EPEVTQTPSHQVTQMGQEVILRCVPISNHLYFYWYRQILGQKVEFLVSFYNNEISEKSEIFDDQFSVERPDGSNFTLKIRSTKLEDSAMYFCASSRTGTDTQYFGPGTRLTVL.

The chain links TRBV28 to TRBJ2-2; no definite D call. V dropped 5 bases and J dropped 2 bases, with 12 bases sitting between them. The CDR3 is 15 residues long. Germline CDR1 reads MDHEN; CDR2 reads SYDVKM. The CDR3 loop reads CASSLSPQNTGELFF. CDR3 bases: TGTGCCAGCAGTCTCTCTCCGCAAAACACCGGGGAGCTGTTTTTT.

This chain joins TRBV15 and TRBJ2-2, with D hard to call. The CDR3 is 11 amino acids. The germline V gene has CDR1 LNHNV and CDR2 YYDKDF (reference sequence). Trimming left V 5 bases short and J 5 bases short, with 3 bases between. The CDR3 DNA reads as TGTGCCACCAGCCTAACCGGGGAGCTGTTTTTT. This codes for CATSLTGELFF.

The chain couples TRBV7-9 to TRBJ1-4; 7 bases map to TRBD1. From germline, CDR1 is SEHNR and CDR2 FQNEAQ (reference sequence). The CDR3 contains 17 residues. Trimming at V came to 5 bases and at J to 3 bases, leaving 12 bases not matched to a gene. The CDR3 DNA reads as TGTGCCAGCAGCCCCCCCAGGGGGAGCGCGGCTAATGAAAAACTGTTTTTT. Its protein product is CASSPPRGSAANEKLFF.